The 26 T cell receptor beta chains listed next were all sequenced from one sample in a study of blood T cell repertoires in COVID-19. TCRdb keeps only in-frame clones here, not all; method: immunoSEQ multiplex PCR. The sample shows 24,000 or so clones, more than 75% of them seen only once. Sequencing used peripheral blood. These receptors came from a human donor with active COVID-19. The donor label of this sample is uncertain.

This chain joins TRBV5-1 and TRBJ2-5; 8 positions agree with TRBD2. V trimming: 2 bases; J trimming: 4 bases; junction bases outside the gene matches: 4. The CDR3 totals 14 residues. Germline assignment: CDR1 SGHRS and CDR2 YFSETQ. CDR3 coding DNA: TGCGCCAGCAGCTTAGGGACTAGTCCAGAGACCCAGTACTTC. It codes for CASSLGTSPETQYF.

The CDR3 region is CASSPDGVPGQPQHF. The CDR3, as DNA: TGTGCCAGCAGCCCGGACGGGGTACCGGGGCAGCCCCAGCATTTT. The chain uses TRBV7-2 and TRBJ1-5; D not certain. Germline assignment: CDR1 SGHTA and CDR2 FQGNSA. V gave up 5 bases and J gave up 7 bases, with 18 bases separating them. The CDR3 is 15 residues long.

CDR3 loop: CASSSSRGGRGSQYF. Written as DNA, the CDR3 is TGTGCCAGCAGCTCCTCCCGGGGGGGCCGGGGTTCGCAGTATTTT. The rearrangement uses TRBV7-9 and TRBJ2-3; 8 bases match TRBD2. The CDR3 consists of 15 residues. Germline V gene lookup returns CDR1 SEHNR and CDR2 FQNEAQ (reference sequence). The junction had 13 bases not matched to a gene; V was cut back by 4 bases and J by 10 bases. The complete variable domain, with remaining parts taken from reference TRBV7-9 and TRBJ2-3, reads DTGVSQNPRHKITKRGQNVTFRCDPISEHNRLYWYRQTLGQGPEFLTYFQNEAQLEKSRLLSDRFSAERPKGSFSTLEIQRTEQGDSAMYLCASSSSRGGRGSQYFGPGTRLTVL.

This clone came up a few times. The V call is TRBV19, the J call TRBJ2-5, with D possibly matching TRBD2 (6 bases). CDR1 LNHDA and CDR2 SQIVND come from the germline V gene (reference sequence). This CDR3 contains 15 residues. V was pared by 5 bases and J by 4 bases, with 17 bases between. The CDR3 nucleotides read TGTGCCAGTAGTGTCACTAGCAGAGTGAGAGAGACCCAGTACTTC. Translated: CASSVTSRVRETQYF.

CDR3 nucleotide sequence: TGTGCCAGCAGCCAGAGCGGGAGCTCCTACAATGAGCAGTTCTTC. Translating it yields CASSQSGSSYNEQFF. The gene calls are TRBV7-8 and TRBJ2-1; 8 positions agree with TRBD2. The CDR3 consists of 15 residues. V lost 5 bases to trimming and J lost 0 bases; unmatched junction nucleotides: 3. From germline, CDR1 is SGHVS and CDR2 FQNEAQ.

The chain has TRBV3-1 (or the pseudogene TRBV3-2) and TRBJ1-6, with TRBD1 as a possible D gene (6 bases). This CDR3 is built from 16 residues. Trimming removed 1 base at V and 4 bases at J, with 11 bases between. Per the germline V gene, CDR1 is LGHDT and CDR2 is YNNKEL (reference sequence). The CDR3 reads CASSQVPGTYNSPLHF. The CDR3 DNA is TGTGCCAGCAGCCAAGTCCCCGGGACATATAATTCACCCCTCCACTTT.

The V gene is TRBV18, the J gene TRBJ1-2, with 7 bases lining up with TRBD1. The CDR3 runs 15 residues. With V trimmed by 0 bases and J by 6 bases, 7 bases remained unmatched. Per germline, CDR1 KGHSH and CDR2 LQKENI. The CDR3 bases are TGTGCCAGCTCACCACCCGGGGGACAGTCGCATGGCTACACCTTC. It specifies CASSPPGGQSHGYTF.

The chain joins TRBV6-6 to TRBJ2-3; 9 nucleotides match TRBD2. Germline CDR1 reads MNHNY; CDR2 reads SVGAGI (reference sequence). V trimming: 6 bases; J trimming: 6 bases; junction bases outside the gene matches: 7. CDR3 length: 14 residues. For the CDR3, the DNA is TGTGCCAGCAGCCTTTCTAGCGGGGCGGATACGCAGTATTTT. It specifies CASSLSSGADTQYF.

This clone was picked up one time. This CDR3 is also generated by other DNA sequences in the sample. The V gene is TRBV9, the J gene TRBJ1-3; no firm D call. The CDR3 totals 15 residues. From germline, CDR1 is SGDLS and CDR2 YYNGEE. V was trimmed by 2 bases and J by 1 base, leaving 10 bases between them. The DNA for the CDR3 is TGTGCCAGCAGCGTGGGCGGGGTTTCTGGAAACACCATATATTTT. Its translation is CASSVGGVSGNTIYF.

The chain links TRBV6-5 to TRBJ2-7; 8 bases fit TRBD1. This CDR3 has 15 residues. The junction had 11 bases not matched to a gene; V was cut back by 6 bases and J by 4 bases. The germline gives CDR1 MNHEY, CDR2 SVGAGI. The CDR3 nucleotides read TGTGCCAGCAGCCCCTACGGACAGGGCGAATACGAGCAGTACTTC. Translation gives CASSPYGQGEYEQYF.

The CDR3 nucleotides read TGCGCCAGCAGCTTGGTTGCAGGGTTTAACGAGCAGTACTTC. Its protein is CASSLVAGFNEQYF. The rearrangement uses TRBV5-1 and TRBJ2-7; TRBD1 might be the D (5 bases). Trimming removed 0 bases at V and 5 bases at J, with 12 bases between. The V gene's germline CDR1 is SGHRS and CDR2 YFSETQ. The CDR3 runs to 14 residues.

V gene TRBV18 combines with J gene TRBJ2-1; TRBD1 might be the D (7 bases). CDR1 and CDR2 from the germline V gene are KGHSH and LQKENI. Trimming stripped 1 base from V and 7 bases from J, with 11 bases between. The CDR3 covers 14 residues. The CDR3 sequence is CASSPLPGGNEQFF. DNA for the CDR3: TGTGCCAGCTCACCACTCCCAGGGGGGAATGAGCAGTTCTTC.

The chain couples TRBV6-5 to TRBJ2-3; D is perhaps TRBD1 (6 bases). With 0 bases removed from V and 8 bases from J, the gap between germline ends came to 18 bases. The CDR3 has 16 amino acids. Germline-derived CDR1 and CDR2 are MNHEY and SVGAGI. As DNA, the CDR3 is TGTGCCAGCAGTTACTCCGGGCAGGGGACCCGTGGTACGCAGTATTTT. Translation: CASSYSGQGTRGTQYF.

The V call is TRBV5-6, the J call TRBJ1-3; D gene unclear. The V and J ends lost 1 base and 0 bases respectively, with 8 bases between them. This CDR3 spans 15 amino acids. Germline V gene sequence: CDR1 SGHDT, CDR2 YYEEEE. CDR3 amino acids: CASSLQVNSGNTIYF. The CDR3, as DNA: TGTGCCAGCAGCTTGCAGGTTAACTCTGGAAACACCATATATTTT.

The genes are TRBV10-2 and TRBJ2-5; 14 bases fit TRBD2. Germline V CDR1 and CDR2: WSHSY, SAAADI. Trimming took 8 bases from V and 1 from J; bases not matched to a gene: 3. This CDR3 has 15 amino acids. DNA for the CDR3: TGCGCCAGCCGAGGACTAGCGGGGGGCCAAGAGACCCAGTACTTC. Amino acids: CASRGLAGGQETQYF.

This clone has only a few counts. This CDR3 is CASSLSPIYNEQFF. The CDR3 region has the DNA TGTGCCAGCAGCTTAAGCCCAATCTACAATGAGCAGTTCTTC. The V and J genes are TRBV7-9 and TRBJ2-1; D is uncertain. With 2 bases removed from V and 3 bases from J, the gap between germline ends came to 8 bases. Germline V lookup: CDR1 SEHNR, CDR2 FQNEAQ (reference sequence). The CDR3 spans 14 residues.

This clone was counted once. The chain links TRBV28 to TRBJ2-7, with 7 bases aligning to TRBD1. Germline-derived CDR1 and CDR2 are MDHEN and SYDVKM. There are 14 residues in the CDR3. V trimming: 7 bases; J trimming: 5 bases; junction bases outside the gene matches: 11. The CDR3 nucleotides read TGTGCCAGCAACCTCGTTGGGACAGTTAACGAGCAGTACTTC. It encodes CASNLVGTVNEQYF.

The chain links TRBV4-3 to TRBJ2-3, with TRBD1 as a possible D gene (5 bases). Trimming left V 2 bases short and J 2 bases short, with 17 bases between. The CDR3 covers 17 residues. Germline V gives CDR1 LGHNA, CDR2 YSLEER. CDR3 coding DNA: TGCGCCAGCAGCCAAATGGGGCAGTCAAACCACACAGATACGCAGTATTTT. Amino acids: CASSQMGQSNHTDTQYF.

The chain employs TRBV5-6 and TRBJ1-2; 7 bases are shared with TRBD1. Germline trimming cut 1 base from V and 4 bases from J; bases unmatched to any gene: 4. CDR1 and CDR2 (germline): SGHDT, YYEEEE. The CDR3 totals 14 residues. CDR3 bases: TGTGCCAGCAGCTTGAGGACAGGTTCCTATGGCTACACCTTC. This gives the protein CASSLRTGSYGYTF.

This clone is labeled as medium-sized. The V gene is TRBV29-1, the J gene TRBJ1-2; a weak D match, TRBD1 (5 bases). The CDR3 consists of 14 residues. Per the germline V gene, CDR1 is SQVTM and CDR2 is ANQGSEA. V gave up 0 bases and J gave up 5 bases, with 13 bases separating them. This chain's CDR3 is CSVEEWAGPYGYTF. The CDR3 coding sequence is TGCAGCGTTGAAGAGTGGGCAGGGCCTTATGGCTACACCTTC.

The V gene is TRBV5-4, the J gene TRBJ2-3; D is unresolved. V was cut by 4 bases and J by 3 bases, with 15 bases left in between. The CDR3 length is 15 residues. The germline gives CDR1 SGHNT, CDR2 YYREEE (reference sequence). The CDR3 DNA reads TGTGCCAGCAGCGCGTATGGGCGAAGTACAGATACGCAGTATTTT. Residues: CASSAYGRSTDTQYF. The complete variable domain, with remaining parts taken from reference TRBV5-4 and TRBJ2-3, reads ETGVTQSPTHLIKTRGQQVTLRCSSQSGHNTVSWYQQALGQGPQFIFQYYREEENGRGNFPPRFSGLQFPNYSSELNVNALELDDSALYLCASSAYGRSTDTQYFGPGTRLTVL.

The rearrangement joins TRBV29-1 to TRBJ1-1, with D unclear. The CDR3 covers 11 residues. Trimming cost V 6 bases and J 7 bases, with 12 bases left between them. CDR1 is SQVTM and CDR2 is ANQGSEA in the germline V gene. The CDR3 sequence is CSVSRLGEAFF. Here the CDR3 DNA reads TGCAGCGTCAGCAGGTTAGGTGAAGCTTTCTTT.

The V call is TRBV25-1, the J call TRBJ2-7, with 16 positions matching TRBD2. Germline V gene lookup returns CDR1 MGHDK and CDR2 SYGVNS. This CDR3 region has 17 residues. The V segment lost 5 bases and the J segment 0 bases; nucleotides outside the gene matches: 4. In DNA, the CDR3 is TGTGCCAGCAGTTTTGGGACTAGCGGGAGGGCCTCCTACGAGCAGTACTTC. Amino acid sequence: CASSFGTSGRASYEQYF.

This CDR3 reads CASSLSGIVADTQYF. CDR3 in DNA: TGTGCCAGCAGCCTTTCAGGTATTGTCGCGGATACGCAGTATTTT. The chain combines TRBV5-6 with TRBJ2-3; D is undetermined. V lost 4 bases, J lost 6 bases, and 18 bases lay in between. This CDR3 is 15 amino acids long. Germline assignment: CDR1 SGHDT and CDR2 YYEEEE.

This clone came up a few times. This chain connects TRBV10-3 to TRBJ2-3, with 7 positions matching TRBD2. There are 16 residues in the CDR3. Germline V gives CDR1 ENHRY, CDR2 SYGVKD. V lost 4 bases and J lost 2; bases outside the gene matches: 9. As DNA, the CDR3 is TGTGCCATCAGTGGGTCCGGGGGGACCAACACAGATACGCAGTATTTT. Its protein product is CAISGSGGTNTDTQYF.

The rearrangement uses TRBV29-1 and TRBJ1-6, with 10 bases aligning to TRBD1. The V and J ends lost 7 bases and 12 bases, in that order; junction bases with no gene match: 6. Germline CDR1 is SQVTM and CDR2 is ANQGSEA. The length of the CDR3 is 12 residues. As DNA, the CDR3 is TGCAGCGCGGGGACAGGGGAGGGACCCCTCCACTTT. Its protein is CSAGTGEGPLHF.